The entry below describes one T cell receptor (beta chain). The target antigen is unknown. The data are from a study of T cells in Graves' hyperthyroidism and ophthalmopathy. TCR beta CDR3 regions were amplified from RNA. The primer set for the first-round RT-PCR of the TCR CDR3 was HTBI. TCRdb re-called the multiplex PCR reads through MiXCR, storing one row per CDR3 protein. The data contain 500,000 to 650,000 distinct CDR3 sequences, over 35% of them seen just once; the ten biggest clones take up about two fifths. Uncontrolled infection, other autoimmune disease, pregnancy or lactation disqualified patients from enrolment. The study, taken as a whole, reports: Blood also carried most thyroid clonotypes expanded above 0.001. Before onset, ophthalmopathy was predicted by the model a median approximately 6.5 months earlier.

The TCR originated in an adult woman with Graves' disease, either hyperthyroidism or ophthalmopathy (not recorded which). The source material was peripheral blood or thyroid tissue (not recorded which).

The CDR3 loop reads CASSRERQGIYEQYF. The CDR3, as DNA: TGCGCCAGCAGCCGGGAGCGCCAAGGAATATACGAGCAGTACTTC. V is TRBV4-1 and J is TRBJ2-7; tentative D call: TRBD2 (5 bases). The length of the CDR3 is 15 residues. V was shortened by 4 bases and J by 4 bases, with 17 bases between the two germline ends. Germline V gives CDR1 MGHRA, CDR2 YSYEKL.